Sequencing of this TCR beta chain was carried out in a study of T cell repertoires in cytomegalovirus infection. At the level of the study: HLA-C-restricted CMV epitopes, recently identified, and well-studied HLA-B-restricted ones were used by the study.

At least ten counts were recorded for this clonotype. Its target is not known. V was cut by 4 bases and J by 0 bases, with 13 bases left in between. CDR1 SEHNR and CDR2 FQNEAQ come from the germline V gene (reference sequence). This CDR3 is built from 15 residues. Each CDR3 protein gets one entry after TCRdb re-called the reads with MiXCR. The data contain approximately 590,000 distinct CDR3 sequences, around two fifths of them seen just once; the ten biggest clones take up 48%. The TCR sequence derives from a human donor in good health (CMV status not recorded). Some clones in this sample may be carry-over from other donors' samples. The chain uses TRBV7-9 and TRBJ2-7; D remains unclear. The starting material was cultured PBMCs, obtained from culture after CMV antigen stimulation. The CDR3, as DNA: TGTGCCAGCAGCTCAGGTCACGGCCCCTCCTACGAGCAGTACTTC. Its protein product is CASSSGHGPSYEQYF.